The 18 T cell receptor beta chains listed next were all sequenced from one sample in a study of HIV-infected patients and healthy controls. 450 to 600 ng RNA was reverse transcribed with alpha and beta constant-region primers. Separate chain-specific third strand synthesis with multiplexing indices produced the alpha and beta libraries. TCRdb fed the 5' RACE reads into MiXCR, producing one record per CDR3 protein. The sample carries a few thousand distinct CDR3 sequences, around 9% recorded once. Follow-up blood was drawn about 14 weeks, roughly three months, after antiretroviral therapy began. The repertoire came from unfractionated whole blood and reflected all unsorted peripheral T cells. The material sequenced was blood, taken during antiretroviral therapy. The receptor set was obtained from an adult with HIV infection.

By share, this clonotype ranks as medium-sized. The genes are TRBV2 and TRBJ2-1; 7 bases align to TRBD1. The CDR3 sequence is 14 residues long. CDR1 SNHLY and CDR2 FYNNEI come from the germline V gene. Trimming removed 10 bases from V and 7 bases from J; junction bases left unmatched: 13. Here the CDR3 reads CATVRGTALNEQFF. The CDR3 coding sequence is TGTGCCACCGTGCGAGGGACAGCTCTTAATGAGCAGTTCTTC.

In this sample, this clonotype is medium-sized. This chain uses TRBV7-2 with TRBJ2-1; D is unresolved. Germline CDR1 SGHTA, CDR2 FQGNSA. The CDR3 runs 17 residues. Trimming removed 5 bases at V and 0 bases at J, with 17 bases between. CDR3 DNA sequence: TGTGCCAGCAGCCCCCCGGGCCGGAAGAGCTCCTACAATGAGCAGTTCTTC. It encodes CASSPPGRKSSYNEQFF.

In this sample, this clonotype turned up many times. The genes are TRBV4-1 and TRBJ2-3, with D unresolved. Germline V gives CDR1 MGHRA, CDR2 YSYEKL. The CDR3 covers 15 residues. V was pared by 0 bases and J by 0 bases, with 7 bases between. This CDR3 reads CASSQDPGSTDTQYF. The CDR3 nucleotides read TGCGCCAGCAGCCAAGATCCAGGCAGCACAGATACGCAGTATTTT.

The table lists this clonotype with many counts. The V and J genes are TRBV4-1 and TRBJ2-7, with TRBD1 matching 8 bases. V was clipped by 4 bases and J by 2 bases; unmatched bases: 10. Germline V gene data show CDR1 as MGHRA and CDR2 as YSYEKL. This CDR3 contains 16 residues. The CDR3 DNA reads TGCGCCAGCAGCCTGTCGGGACAGGTGCGGACCTACGAGCAGTACTTC. The encoded protein is CASSLSGQVRTYEQYF.

In its sample, this clonotype was seen many times. V and J are TRBV15 and TRBJ1-2; D remains ambiguous. From germline, CDR1 is LNHNV and CDR2 YYDKDF (reference sequence). V dropped 3 bases and J dropped 2 bases, with 10 bases sitting between them. This CDR3 is 14 amino acids long. The CDR3 sequence: CATSRGDPNYGYTF. The CDR3 nucleotides are TGTGCCACCAGCAGGGGAGATCCCAACTATGGCTACACCTTC.

The rearrangement links TRBV11-2 to TRBJ1-1, with D hard to call. The CDR3 runs to 12 residues. V lost 4 bases and J lost 8, with 11 bases in between. The germline gives CDR1 SGHAT, CDR2 FQNNGV. This CDR3 reads CASSSAASEAFF. The CDR3 DNA reads TGTGCCAGCAGCTCGGCAGCCAGCGAAGCTTTCTTT.

This clonotype is medium-sized (0.01 to 0.1%) within its sample. The chain joins TRBV7-2 to TRBJ2-1, with TRBD2 as a possible D gene (5 bases). V lost 1 base, J lost 2 bases, and 9 bases lay in between. This CDR3 contains 15 residues. CDR1 is SGHTA, CDR2 FQGNSA, per germline. For the CDR3, the DNA is TGTGCCAGCAGCTTAGAGGGAGAGCCCTACAATGAGCAGTTCTTC. Protein product: CASSLEGEPYNEQFF.

This clonotype rates as medium-sized. J is TRBJ2-1 and V is TRBV6-2 or TRBV6-3; D possibly corresponds to TRBD2 (6 bases). Germline V gene sequence: CDR1 MNHEY, CDR2 SVGEGT. Trimming left V 6 bases short and J 3 bases short, with 9 bases between. The CDR3 extends over 13 amino acids. CDR3: CASRRGGYNEQFF. CDR3 DNA: TGTGCCAGCAGGCGGGGCGGCTACAATGAGCAGTTCTTC.

This clonotype is medium-sized (0.01 to 0.1%) in the sample. The J gene is TRBJ2-7, the V gene TRBV20-1; 7 bases match TRBD2. Germline V lookup: CDR1 DFQATT, CDR2 SNEGSKA (reference sequence). J was trimmed by 4 bases and V by 0 bases; bases with no gene match: 0. The CDR3 extends over 12 amino acids. CDR3 residues: CSAREREYEQYF. CDR3 sequence (DNA): TGCAGTGCTAGAGAGCGGGAGTACGAGCAGTACTTC.

This clonotype was observed many times. V is TRBV7-2 and J is TRBJ2-7; possibly TRBD2 for D (5 bases). Per germline, CDR1 SGHTA and CDR2 FQGNSA. Trimming took 6 bases from V and 4 from J, leaving 7 bases between them. The CDR3 extends over 11 amino acids. CDR3 nucleotide sequence: TGTGCCAGCAGTCGGGGTTACGAGCAGTACTTC. Amino acid sequence: CASSRGYEQYF.

This clonotype came up a few times. V gene TRBV7-2 combines with J gene TRBJ2-1; D remains unclear. The V gene lost 4 bases and the J gene lost 5 bases, with 9 bases spanning the gap. The CDR3 has 13 residues. The V gene's germline CDR1 is SGHTA and CDR2 FQGNSA. This CDR3 is CASSSTPDNEQFF. CDR3 DNA sequence: TGTGCCAGCAGCTCTACCCCCGACAATGAGCAGTTCTTC.

This clonotype came up many times. The gene calls are TRBV20-1 and TRBJ2-5; D is unresolved. The CDR3 has 13 residues. V was clipped by 0 bases and J by 5 bases, with 10 bases between them. CDR1 is DFQATT, CDR2 SNEGSKA, per germline (reference sequence). Here the CDR3 reads CSARDPLIETQYF. Here the CDR3 DNA reads TGCAGTGCTAGAGATCCCTTAATCGAGACCCAGTACTTC.

In its sample, this clonotype is medium-sized. The CDR3: CASSEGGITEAFF. CDR3 nucleotide sequence: TGCGCCAGCAGCGAAGGGGGCATCACTGAAGCTTTCTTT. The chain has TRBV5-1 and TRBJ1-1; 7 bases are a match to TRBD1. Trimming took 4 bases from V and 4 from J; bases not matched to a gene: 4. The CDR3 extends over 13 amino acids. The germline V gene encodes CDR1 SGHRS and CDR2 YFSETQ.

This clonotype was counted ten times or more. The chain links TRBV12-3 or TRBV12-4 to TRBJ2-2, with D maybe TRBD1 (5 bases). This CDR3 spans 15 amino acids. V lost 6 bases to trimming and J lost 7 bases, with 18 bases between them. The chain's CDR3 is CASSPSSGWGGELFF. The CDR3 bases are TGTGCCAGCAGCCCCTCGTCAGGGTGGGGCGGGGAGCTGTTTTTT.

This clonotype is termed medium-sized. The CDR3 spells CASSLLGAGETQYF. Written as DNA, the CDR3 is TGTGCCAGCAGCTTGCTTGGGGCCGGGGAGACCCAGTACTTC. The V and J genes are TRBV5-6 and TRBJ2-5; TRBD1 is a possible D gene (5 bases). CDR1 SGHDT and CDR2 YYEEEE come from the germline V gene. The CDR3 spans 14 residues. The germline V and J ends were trimmed by 1 base and 5 bases, with 12 bases remaining between them.

Ten or more counts support this clonotype. The V gene is TRBV5-6, the J gene TRBJ2-3; perhaps TRBD2 as D (5 bases). The CDR3 contains 16 residues. Deletions cut 4 bases from V and 0 bases from J, with 15 bases between. Germline V gives CDR1 SGHDT, CDR2 YYEEEE. For the CDR3, the DNA is TGTGCCAGCAGCGCCTTGGGAGTGGGAAGCACAGATACGCAGTATTTT. Translating gives CASSALGVGSTDTQYF.

This clonotype showed up just a few times. The V gene is TRBV7-9, the J gene TRBJ2-7; D might be TRBD1 (5 bases). V shed 1 base and J shed 6 bases, with 10 bases lying between them. The CDR3 loop spans 13 amino acids. The germline gives CDR1 SEHNR, CDR2 FQNEAQ (reference sequence). CDR3 loop: CASSLGRAAEQYF. The CDR3 DNA sequence: TGTGCCAGCAGCTTAGGCAGGGCCGCCGAGCAGTACTTC.

This clonotype came up many times. This chain joins TRBV4-1 and TRBJ2-3; 8 bases align to TRBD2. V lost 4 bases and J lost 2; bases outside the gene matches: 5. The V gene's germline CDR1 is MGHRA and CDR2 YSYEKL. The CDR3 consists of 15 residues. The CDR3 coding sequence is TGCGCCAGCAGCCCCCGGGGGGGGACCACAGATACGCAGTATTTT. It is translated as CASSPRGGTTDTQYF.